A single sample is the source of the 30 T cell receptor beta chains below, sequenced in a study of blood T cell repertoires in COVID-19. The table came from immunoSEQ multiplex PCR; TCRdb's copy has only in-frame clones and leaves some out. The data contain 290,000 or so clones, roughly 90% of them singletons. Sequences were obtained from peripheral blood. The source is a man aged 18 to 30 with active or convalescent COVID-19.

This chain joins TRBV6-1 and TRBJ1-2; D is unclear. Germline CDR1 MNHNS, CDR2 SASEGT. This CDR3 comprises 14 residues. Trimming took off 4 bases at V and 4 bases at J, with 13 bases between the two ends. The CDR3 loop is CASSVTQVTYGYTF. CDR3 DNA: TGTGCCAGCAGTGTCACTCAGGTTACCTATGGCTACACCTTC.

CDR3 sequence: CASSPEGSLTGNTIYF. DNA for the CDR3: TGTGCCAGCTCACCGGAGGGGTCCCTCACTGGAAACACCATATATTTT. This sequence joins TRBV18 and TRBJ1-3; TRBD1 is a possible D gene (5 bases). V was pared by 3 bases and J by 2 bases, with 14 bases between. This CDR3 spans 16 amino acids. CDR1 KGHSH and CDR2 LQKENI come from the germline V gene.

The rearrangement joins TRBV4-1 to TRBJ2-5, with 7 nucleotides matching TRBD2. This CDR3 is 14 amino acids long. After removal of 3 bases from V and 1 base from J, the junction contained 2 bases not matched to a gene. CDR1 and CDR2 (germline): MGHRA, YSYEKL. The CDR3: CASSHGGIQETQYF. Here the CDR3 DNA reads TGCGCCAGCAGCCACGGGGGGATCCAAGAGACCCAGTACTTC.

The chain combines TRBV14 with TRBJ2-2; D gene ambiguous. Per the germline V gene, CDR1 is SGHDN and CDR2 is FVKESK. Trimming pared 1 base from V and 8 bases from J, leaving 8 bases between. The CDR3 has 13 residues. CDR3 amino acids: CASSQALAGELFF. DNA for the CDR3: TGTGCCAGCAGCCAAGCCCTCGCGGGGGAGCTGTTTTTT.

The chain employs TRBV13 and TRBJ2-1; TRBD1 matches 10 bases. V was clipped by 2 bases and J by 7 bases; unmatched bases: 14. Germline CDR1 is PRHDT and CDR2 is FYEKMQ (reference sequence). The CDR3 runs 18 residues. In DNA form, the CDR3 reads TGTGCCAGCAGCTTAACCGCGGGTCGGACAGGGGGTGGTAATGAGCAGTTCTTC. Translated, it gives CASSLTAGRTGGGNEQFF. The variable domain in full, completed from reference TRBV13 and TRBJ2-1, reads AAGVIQSPRHLIKEKRETATLKCYPIPRHDTVYWYQQGPGQDPQFLISFYEKMQSDKGSIPDRFSAQQFSDYHSELNMSSLELGDSALYFCASSLTAGRTGGGNEQFFGPGTRLTVL.

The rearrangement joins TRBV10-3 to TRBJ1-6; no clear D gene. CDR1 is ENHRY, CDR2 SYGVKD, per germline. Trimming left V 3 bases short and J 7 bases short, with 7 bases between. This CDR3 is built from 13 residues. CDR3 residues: CAISDYGNSPLHF. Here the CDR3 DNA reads TGTGCCATCAGTGATTACGGGAATTCACCCCTCCACTTT.

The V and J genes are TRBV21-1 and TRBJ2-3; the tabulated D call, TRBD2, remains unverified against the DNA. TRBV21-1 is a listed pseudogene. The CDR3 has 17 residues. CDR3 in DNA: TGTGCCAGCAGCAAAGCTATAAGCGGGGTAAGCACAGATACGCAGTATTTT. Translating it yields CASSKAISGVSTDTQYF.

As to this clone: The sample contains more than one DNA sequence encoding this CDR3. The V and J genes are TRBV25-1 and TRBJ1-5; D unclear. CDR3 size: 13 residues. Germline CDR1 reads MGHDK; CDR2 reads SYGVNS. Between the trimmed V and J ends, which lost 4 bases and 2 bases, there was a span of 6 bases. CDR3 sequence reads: CASSGTGNQPQHF. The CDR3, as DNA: TGTGCCAGCAGTGGCACTGGCAATCAGCCCCAGCATTTT.

The CDR3 DNA follows: TGTGCCAGCAGCTTACGAGGTGATCAGCCCCAGCATTTT. The encoded protein is CASSLRGDQPQHF. This chain connects TRBV7-9 to TRBJ1-5; no firm D call. With 2 bases removed from V and 5 bases from J, the gap between germline ends came to 7 bases. Germline V gene lookup returns CDR1 SEHNR and CDR2 FQNEAQ (reference sequence). The CDR3 runs to 13 residues.

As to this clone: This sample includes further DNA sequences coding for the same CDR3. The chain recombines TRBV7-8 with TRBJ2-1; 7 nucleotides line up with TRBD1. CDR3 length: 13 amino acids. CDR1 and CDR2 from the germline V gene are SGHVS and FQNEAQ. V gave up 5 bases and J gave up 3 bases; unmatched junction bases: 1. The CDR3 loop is CASSRQGYNEQFF. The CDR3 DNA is TGTGCCAGCAGCCGACAGGGCTACAATGAGCAGTTCTTC.

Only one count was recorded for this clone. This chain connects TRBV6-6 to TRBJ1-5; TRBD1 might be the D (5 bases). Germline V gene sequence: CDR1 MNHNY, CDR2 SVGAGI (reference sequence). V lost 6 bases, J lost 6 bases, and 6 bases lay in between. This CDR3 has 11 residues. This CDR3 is CASSTGQPQHF. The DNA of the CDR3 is TGTGCCAGCAGCACAGGTCAGCCCCAGCATTTT.

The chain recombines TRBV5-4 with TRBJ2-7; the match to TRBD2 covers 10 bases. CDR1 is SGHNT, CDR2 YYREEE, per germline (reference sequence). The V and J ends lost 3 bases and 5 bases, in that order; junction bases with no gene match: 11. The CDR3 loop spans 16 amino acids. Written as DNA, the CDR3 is TGTGCCAGCAGCTCCCGGGCTAGCGGGAGTATCCACGAGCAGTACTTC. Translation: CASSSRASGSIHEQYF.

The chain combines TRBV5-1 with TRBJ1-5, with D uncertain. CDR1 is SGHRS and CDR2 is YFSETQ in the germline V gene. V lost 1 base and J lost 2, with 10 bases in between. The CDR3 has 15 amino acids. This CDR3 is CASSLSPGGNQPQHF. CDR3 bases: TGCGCCAGCAGCTTGTCCCCGGGTGGCAATCAGCCCCAGCATTTT.

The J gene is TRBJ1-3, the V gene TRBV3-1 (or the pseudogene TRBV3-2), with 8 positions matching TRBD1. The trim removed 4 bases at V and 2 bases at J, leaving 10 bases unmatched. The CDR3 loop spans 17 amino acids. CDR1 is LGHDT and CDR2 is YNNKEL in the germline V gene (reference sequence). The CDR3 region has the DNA TGTGCCAGCAGCCGAGGACAGGGTAAAGTCGCTGGAAACACCATATATTTT. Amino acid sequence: CASSRGQGKVAGNTIYF.

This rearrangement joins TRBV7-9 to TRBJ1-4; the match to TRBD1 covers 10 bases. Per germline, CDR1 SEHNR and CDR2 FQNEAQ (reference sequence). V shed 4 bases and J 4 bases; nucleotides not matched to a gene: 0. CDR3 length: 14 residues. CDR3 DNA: TGTGCCAGCAGCTGGACAGGGGGTAATGAAAAACTGTTTTTT. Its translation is CASSWTGGNEKLFF.

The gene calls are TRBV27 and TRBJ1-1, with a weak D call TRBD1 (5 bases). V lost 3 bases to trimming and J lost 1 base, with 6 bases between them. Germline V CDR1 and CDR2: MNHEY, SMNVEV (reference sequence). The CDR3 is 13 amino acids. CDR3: CASSLGGNTEAFF. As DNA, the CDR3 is TGTGCCAGCAGTTTGGGGGGGAACACTGAAGCTTTCTTT.

This chain's CDR3 is CASSVDSSINEQFF. CDR3 DNA sequence: TGTGCCAGCTCCGTGGACAGTTCGATCAATGAGCAGTTCTTC. The chain links TRBV18 to TRBJ2-1; TRBD1 might be the D (6 bases). CDR3 length equals 14 residues. The ends were cut back, 6 bases at V and 6 bases at J, with 15 bases in the middle. CDR1 and CDR2 from the germline V gene are KGHSH and LQKENI. Complete variable domain (other parts from reference TRBV18 and TRBJ2-1): NAGVMQNPRHLVRRRGQEARLRCSPMKGHSHVYWYRQLPEEGLKFMVYLQKENIIDESGMPKERFSAEFPKEGPSILRIQQVVRGDSAAYFCASSVDSSINEQFFGPGTRLTVL.

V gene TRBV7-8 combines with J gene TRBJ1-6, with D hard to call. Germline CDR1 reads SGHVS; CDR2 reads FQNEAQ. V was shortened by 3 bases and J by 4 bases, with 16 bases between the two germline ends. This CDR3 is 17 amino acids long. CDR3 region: CASSFMGAVAYNSPLHF. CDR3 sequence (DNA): TGTGCCAGCAGCTTTATGGGAGCGGTCGCATATAATTCACCCCTCCACTTT.

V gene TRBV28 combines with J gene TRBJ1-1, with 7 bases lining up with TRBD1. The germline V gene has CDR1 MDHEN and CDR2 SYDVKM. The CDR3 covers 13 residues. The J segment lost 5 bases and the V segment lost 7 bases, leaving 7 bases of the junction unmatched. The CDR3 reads CASTETGWTEAFF. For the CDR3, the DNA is TGTGCCAGCACCGAGACAGGGTGGACTGAAGCTTTCTTT.

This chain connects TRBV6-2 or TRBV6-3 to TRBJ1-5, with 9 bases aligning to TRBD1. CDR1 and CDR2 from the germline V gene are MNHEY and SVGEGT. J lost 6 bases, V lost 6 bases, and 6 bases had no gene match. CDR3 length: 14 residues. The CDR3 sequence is CASSRRQGGQPQHF. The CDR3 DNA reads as TGTGCCAGCAGCCGACGACAGGGGGGTCAGCCCCAGCATTTT.

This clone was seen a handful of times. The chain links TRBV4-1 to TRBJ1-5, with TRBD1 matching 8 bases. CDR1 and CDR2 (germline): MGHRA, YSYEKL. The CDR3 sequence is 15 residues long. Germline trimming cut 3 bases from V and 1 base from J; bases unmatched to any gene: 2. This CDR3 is CASSHQGASNQPQHF. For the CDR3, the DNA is TGCGCCAGCAGCCATCAGGGGGCGAGCAATCAGCCCCAGCATTTT.

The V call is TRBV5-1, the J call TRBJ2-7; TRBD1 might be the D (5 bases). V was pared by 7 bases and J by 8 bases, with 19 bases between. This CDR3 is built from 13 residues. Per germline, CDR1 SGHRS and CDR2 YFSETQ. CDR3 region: CASRRQGLNKQYF. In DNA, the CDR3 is TGCGCCAGCCGTCGGCAGGGATTAAACAAGCAGTACTTC.

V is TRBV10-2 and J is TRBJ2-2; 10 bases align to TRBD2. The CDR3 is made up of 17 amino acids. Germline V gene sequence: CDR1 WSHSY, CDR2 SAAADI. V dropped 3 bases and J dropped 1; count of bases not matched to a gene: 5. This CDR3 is CASSDRLAGENTGELFF. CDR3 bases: TGCGCCAGCAGTGATCGTCTAGCGGGGGAGAACACCGGGGAGCTGTTTTTT.

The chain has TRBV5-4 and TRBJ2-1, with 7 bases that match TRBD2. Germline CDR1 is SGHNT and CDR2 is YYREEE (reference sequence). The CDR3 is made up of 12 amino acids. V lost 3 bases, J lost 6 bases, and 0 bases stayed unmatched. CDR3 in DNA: TGTGCCAGCAGCTGGGGGGGCAATGAGCAGTTCTTC. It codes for CASSWGGNEQFF.

The CDR3 coding sequence is TGCGCCAGCAGTCAATTCAGGTACGCCAACGACAGCTCCTACGAGCAGTACTTC. It encodes CASSQFRYANDSSYEQYF. V is TRBV23-1 and J is TRBJ2-7; tentatively, D is TRBD1 (5 bases). TRBV23-1 counts as an open reading frame of uncertain function. Trimming cost V 1 base and J 0 bases, with 19 bases left between them. The CDR3 sequence is 18 residues long.

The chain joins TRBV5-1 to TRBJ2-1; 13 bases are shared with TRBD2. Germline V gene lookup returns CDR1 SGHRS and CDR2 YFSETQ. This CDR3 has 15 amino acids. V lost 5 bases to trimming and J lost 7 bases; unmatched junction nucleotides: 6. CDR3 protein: CASSPQTSGRNEQFF. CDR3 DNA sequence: TGCGCCAGCAGTCCCCAGACTAGCGGGAGGAATGAGCAGTTCTTC.

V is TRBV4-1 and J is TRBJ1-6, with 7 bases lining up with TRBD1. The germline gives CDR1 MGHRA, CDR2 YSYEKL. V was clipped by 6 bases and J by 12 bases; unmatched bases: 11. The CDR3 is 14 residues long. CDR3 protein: CASSTGRGNKPLHF. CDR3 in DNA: TGCGCCAGCAGTACCGGCAGGGGGAACAAACCCCTCCACTTT.

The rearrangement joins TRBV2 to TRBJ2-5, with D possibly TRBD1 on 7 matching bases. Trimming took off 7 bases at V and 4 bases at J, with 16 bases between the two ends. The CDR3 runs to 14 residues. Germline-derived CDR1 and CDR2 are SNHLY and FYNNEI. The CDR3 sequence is CASKPQGGGETQYF. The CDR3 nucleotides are TGTGCCAGCAAGCCCCAGGGGGGCGGAGAGACCCAGTACTTC.

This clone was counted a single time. The CDR3 reads CASSPGTGGNTIYF. The CDR3 DNA is TGCGCCAGCAGCCCGGGGACAGGTGGAAACACCATATATTTT. The genes are TRBV5-1 and TRBJ1-3; 8 bases are a match to TRBD1. From germline, CDR1 is SGHRS and CDR2 YFSETQ. This CDR3 region has 14 residues. The V gene end was trimmed by 4 bases and the J gene end by 3 bases; junction bases not matched to a gene: 3.

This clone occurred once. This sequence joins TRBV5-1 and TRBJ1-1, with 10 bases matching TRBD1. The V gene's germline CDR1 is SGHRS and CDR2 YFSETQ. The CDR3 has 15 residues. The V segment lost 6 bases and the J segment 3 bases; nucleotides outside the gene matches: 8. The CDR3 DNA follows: TGCGCCAGCAACAAGGGACAGGGGTTTGACACTGAAGCTTTCTTT. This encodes CASNKGQGFDTEAFF. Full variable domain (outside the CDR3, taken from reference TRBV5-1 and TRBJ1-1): KAGVTQTPRYLIKTRGQQVTLSCSPISGHRSVSWYQQTPGQGLQFLFEYFSETQRNKGNFPGRFSGRQFSNSRSEMNVSTLELGDSALYLCASNKGQGFDTEAFFGQGTRLTVV.